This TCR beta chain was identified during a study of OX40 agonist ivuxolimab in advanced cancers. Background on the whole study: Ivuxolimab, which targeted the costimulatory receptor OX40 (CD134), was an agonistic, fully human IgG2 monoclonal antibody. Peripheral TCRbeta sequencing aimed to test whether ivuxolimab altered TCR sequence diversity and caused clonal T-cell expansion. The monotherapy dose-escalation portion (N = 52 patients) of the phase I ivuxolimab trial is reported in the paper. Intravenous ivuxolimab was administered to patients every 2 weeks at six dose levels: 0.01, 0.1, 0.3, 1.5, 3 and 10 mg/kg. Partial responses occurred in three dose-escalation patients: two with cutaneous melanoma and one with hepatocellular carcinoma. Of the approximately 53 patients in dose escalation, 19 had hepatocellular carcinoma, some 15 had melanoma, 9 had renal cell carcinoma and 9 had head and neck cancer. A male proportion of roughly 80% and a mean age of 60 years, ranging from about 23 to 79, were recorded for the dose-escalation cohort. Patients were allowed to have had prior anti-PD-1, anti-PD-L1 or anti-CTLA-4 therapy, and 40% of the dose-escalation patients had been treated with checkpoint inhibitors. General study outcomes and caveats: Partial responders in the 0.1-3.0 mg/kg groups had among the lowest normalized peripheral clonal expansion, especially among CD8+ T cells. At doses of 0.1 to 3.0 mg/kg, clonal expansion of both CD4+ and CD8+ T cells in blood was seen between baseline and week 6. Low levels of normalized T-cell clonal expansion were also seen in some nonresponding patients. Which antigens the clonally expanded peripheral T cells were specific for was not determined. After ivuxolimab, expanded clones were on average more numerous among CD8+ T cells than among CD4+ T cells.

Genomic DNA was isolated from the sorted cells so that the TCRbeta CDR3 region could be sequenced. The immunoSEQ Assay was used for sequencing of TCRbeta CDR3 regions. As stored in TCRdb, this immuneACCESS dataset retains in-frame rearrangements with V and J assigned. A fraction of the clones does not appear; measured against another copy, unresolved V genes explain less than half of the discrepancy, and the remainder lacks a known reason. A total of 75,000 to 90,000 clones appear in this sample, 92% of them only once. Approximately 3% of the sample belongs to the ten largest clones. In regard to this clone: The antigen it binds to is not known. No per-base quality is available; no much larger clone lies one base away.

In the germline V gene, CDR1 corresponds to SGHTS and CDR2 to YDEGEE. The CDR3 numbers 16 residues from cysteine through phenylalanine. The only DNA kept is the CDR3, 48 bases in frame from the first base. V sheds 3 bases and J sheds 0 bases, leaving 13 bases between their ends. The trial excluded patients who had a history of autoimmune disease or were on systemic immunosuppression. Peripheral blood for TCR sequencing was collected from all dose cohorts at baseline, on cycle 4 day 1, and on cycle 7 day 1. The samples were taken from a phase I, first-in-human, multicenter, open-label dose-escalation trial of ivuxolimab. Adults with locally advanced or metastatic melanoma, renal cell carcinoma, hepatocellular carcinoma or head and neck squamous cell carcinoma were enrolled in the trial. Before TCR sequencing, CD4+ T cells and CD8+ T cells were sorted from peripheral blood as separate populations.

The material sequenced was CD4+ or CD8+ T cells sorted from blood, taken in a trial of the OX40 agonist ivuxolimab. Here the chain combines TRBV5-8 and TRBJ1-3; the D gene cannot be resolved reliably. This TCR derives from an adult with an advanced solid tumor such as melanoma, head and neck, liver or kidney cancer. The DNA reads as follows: TGTGCCAGCAGCTCCCGATTCGTGAGCTCTGGAAACACCATATATTTT. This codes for CASSSRFVSSGNTIYF.